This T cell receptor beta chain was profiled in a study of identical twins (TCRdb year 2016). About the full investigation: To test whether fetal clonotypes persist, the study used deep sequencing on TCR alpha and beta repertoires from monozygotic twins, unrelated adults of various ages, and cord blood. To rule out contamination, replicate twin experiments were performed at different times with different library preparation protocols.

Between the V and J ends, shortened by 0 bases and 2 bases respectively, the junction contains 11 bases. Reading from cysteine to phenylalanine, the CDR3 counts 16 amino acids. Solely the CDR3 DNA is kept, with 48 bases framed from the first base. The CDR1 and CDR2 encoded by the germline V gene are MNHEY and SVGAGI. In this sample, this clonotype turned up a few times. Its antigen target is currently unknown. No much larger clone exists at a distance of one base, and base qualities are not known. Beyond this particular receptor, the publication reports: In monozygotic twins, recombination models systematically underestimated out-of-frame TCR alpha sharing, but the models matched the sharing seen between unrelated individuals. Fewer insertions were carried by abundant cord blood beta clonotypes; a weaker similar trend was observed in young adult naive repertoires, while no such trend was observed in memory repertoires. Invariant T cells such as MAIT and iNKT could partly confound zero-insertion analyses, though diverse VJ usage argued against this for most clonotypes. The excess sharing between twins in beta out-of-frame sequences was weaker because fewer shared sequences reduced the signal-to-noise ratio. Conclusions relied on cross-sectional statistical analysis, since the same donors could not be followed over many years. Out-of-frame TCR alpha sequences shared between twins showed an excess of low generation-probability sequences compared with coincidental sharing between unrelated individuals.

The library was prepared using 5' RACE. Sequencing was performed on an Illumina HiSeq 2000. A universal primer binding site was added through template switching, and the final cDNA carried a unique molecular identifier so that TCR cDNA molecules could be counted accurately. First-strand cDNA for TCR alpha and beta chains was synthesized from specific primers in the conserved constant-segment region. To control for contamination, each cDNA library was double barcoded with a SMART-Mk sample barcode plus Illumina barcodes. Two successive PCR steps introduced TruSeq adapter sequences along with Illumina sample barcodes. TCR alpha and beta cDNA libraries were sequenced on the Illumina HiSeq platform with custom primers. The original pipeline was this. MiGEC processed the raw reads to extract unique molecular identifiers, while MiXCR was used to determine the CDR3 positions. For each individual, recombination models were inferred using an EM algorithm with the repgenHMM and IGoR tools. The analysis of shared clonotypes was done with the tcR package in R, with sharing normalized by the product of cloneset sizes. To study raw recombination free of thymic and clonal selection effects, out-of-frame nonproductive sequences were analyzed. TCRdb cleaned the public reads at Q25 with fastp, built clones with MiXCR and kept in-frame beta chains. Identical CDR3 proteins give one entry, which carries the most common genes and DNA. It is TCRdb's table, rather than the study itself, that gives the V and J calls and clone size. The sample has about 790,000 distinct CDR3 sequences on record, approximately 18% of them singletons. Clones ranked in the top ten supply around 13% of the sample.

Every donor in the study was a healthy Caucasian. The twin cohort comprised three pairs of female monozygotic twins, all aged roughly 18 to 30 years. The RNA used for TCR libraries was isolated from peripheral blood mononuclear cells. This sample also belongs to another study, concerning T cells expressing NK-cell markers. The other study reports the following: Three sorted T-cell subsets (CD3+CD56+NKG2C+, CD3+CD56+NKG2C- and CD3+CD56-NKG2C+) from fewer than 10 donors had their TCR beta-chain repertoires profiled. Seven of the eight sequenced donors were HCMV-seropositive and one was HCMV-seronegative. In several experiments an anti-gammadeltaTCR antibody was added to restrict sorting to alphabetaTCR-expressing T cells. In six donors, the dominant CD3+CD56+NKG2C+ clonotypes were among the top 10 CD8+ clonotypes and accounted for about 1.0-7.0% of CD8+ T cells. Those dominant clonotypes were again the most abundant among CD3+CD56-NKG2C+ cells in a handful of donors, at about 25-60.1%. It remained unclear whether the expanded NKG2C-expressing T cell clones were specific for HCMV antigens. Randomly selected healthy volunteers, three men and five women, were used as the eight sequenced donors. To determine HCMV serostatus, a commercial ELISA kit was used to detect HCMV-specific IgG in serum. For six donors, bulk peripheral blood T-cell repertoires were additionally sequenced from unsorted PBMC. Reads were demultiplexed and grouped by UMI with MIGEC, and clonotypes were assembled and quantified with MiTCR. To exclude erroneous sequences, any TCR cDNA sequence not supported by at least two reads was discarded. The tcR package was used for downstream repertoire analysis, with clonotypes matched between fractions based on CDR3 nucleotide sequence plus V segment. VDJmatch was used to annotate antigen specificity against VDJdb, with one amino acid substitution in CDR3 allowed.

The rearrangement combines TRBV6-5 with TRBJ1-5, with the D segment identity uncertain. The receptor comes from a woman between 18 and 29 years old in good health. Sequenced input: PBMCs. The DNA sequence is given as TGTGCCAGCAGTTACTCGAAGATAAAGGGCAATCAGCCCCAGCATTTT. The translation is CASSYSKIKGNQPQHF.